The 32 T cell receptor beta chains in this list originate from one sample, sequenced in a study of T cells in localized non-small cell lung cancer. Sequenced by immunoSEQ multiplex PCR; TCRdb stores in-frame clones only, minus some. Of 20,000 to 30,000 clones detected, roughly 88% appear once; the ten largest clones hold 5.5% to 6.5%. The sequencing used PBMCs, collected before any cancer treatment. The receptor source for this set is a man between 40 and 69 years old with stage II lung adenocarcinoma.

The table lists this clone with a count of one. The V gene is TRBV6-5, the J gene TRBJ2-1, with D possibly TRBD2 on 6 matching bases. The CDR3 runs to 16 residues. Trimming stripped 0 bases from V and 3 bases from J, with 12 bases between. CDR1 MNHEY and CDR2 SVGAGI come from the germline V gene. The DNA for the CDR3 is TGTGCCAGCAGTTACTCCCCGGTGGGGGGCTACAATGAGCAGTTCTTC. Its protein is CASSYSPVGGYNEQFF.

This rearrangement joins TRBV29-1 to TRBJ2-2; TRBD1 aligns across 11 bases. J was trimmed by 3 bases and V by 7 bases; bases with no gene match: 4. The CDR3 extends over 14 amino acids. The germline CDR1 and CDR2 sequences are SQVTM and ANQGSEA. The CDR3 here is CSATGQGDTGELFF. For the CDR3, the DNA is TGCAGCGCTACGGGACAGGGGGACACCGGGGAGCTGTTTTTT.

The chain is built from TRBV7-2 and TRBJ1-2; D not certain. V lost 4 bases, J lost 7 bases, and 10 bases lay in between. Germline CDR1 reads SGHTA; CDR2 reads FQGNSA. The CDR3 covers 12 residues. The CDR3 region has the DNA TGTGCCAGCAGCTCGACCAGGACTGGCTACACCTTC. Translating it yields CASSSTRTGYTF. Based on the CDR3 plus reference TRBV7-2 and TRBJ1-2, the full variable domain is GAGVSQSPSNKVTEKGKDVELRCDPISGHTALYWYRQSLGQGLEFLIYFQGNSAPDKSGLPSDRFSAERTGGSVSTLTIQRTQQEDSAVYLCASSSTRTGYTFGSGTRLTVV.

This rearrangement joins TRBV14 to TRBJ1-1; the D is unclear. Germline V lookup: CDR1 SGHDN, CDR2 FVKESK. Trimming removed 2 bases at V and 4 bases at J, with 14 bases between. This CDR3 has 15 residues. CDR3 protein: CASSQIGRGGTEAFF. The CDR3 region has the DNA TGTGCCAGCAGCCAAATTGGTCGGGGAGGCACTGAAGCTTTCTTT.

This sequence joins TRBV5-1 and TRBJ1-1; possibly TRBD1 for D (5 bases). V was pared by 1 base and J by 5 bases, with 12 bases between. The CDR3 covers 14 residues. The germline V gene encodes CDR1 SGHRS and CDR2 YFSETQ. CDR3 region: CASSLTGGWTEAFF. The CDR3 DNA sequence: TGCGCCAGCAGCTTGACCGGGGGATGGACTGAAGCTTTCTTT. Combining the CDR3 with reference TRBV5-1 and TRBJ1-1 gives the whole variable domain KAGVTQTPRYLIKTRGQQVTLSCSPISGHRSVSWYQQTPGQGLQFLFEYFSETQRNKGNFPGRFSGRQFSNSRSEMNVSTLELGDSALYLCASSLTGGWTEAFFGQGTRLTVV.

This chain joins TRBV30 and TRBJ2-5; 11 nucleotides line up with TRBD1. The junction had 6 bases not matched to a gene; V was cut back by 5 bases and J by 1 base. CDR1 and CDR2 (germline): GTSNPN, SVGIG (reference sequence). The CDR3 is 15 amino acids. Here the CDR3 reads CAWVGQGALQETQYF. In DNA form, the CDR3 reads TGTGCCTGGGTAGGACAGGGGGCCCTCCAAGAGACCCAGTACTTC.

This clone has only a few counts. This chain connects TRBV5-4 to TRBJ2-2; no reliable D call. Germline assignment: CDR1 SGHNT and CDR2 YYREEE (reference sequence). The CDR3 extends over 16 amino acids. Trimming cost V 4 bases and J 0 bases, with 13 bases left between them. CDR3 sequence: CASSPPLPTNTGELFF. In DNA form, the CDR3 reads TGTGCCAGCAGCCCTCCTCTTCCGACGAACACCGGGGAGCTGTTTTTT.

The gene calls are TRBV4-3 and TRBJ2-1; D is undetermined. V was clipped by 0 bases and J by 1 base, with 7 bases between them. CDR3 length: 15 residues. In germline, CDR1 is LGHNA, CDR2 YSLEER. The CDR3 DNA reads TGCGCCAGCAGCCAAGAAACGGAATCCTACAATGAGCAGTTCTTC. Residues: CASSQETESYNEQFF.

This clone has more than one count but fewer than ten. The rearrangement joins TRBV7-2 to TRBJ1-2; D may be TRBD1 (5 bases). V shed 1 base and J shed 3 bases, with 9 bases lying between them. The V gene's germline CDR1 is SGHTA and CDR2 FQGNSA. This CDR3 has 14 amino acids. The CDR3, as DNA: TGTGCCAGCAGCTTAGGCAGGGCTCACTATGGCTACACCTTC. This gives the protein CASSLGRAHYGYTF.

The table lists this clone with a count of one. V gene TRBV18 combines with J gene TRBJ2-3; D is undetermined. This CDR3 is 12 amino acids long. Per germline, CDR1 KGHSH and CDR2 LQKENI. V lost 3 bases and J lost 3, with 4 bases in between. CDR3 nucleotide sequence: TGTGCCAGCTCACCGGGGACAGATACGCAGTATTTT. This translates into CASSPGTDTQYF.

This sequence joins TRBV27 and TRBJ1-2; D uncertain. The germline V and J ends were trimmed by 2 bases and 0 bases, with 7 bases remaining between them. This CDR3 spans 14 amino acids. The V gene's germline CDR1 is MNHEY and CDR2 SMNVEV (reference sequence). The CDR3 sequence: CASSLTAPNYGYTF. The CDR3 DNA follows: TGTGCCAGCAGTTTAACGGCGCCTAACTATGGCTACACCTTC.

CDR3 DNA sequence: TGTGCCAGCAGCCTAGGCACCGGGGAGCTGTTTTTT. This translates into CASSLGTGELFF. The chain uses TRBV7-3 and TRBJ2-2; unclear D gene. Trimming took 5 bases from V and 4 from J, leaving 5 bases between them. The CDR3 covers 12 residues. Germline values: CDR1 SGHTA, CDR2 FQGTGA.

CDR3 region: CASSLDTRTGSGGELFF. The CDR3 DNA follows: TGTGCCAGCAGCTTAGATACCCGGACAGGGTCGGGCGGGGAGCTGTTTTTT. The V gene is TRBV11-2, the J gene TRBJ2-2; TRBD1 matches at 8 bases. There are 17 residues in the CDR3. Per the germline V gene, CDR1 is SGHAT and CDR2 is FQNNGV. J lost 7 bases, V lost 0 bases, and 10 bases had no gene match.

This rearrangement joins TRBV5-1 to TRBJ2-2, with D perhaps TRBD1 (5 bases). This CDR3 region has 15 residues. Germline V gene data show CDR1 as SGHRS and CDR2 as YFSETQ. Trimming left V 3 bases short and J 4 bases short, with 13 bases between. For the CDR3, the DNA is TGCGCCAGCAGCTCGCAGGGTGCGGTCACCGGGGAGCTGTTTTTT. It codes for CASSSQGAVTGELFF.

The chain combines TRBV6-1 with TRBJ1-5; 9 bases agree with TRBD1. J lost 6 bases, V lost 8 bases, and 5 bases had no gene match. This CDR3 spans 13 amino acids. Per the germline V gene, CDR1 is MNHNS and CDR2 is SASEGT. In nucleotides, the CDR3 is TGTGCCAGCCTGACAGGGGGTCCTCAGCCCCAGCATTTT. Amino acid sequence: CASLTGGPQPQHF.

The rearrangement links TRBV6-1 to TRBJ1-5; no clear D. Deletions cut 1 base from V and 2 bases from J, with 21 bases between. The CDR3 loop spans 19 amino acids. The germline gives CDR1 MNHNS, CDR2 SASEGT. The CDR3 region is CASSEGILMAGIRNQPQHF. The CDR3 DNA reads TGTGCCAGCAGTGAAGGCATCCTGATGGCGGGGATTCGCAATCAGCCCCAGCATTTT.

The CDR3 reads CASKGGGAENTEAFF. The CDR3 DNA reads TGCGCCAGCAAGGGGGGGGGCGCAGAGAACACTGAAGCTTTCTTT. The chain has TRBV10-1 and TRBJ1-1, with a tentative D call TRBD1 (6 bases). CDR3 length: 15 amino acids. CDR1 is WNHNN and CDR2 is SYGVQD in the germline V gene (reference sequence). V lost 7 bases and J 1 base, leaving 16 bases between the germline ends.

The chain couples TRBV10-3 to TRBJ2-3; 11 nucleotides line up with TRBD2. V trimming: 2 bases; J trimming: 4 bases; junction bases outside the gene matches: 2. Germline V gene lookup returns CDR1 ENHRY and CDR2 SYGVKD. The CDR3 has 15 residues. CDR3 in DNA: TGTGCCATCAGTGAGACTAGCGGGGGCCCAGATACGCAGTATTTT. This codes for CAISETSGGPDTQYF.

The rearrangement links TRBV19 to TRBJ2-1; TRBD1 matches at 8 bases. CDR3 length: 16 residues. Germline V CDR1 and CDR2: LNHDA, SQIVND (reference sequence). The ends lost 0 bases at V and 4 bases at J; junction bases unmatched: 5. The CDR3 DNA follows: TGTGCCAGTAGTATAGATACAGGGGGTGTGTACAATGAGCAGTTCTTC. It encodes CASSIDTGGVYNEQFF.

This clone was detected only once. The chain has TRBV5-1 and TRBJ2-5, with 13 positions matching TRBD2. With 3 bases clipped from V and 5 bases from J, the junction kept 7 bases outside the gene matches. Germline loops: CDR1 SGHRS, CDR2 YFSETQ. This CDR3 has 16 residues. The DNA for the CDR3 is TGCGCCAGCAGCTCTCGGACTAGCGGGGGCCAGGAGACCCAGTACTTC. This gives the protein CASSSRTSGGQETQYF.

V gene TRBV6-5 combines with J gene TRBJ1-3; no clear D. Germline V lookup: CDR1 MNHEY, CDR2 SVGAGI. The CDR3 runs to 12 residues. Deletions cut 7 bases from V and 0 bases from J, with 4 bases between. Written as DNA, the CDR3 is TGTGCCAGCATCAGCTCTGGAAACACCATATATTTT. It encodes CASISSGNTIYF.

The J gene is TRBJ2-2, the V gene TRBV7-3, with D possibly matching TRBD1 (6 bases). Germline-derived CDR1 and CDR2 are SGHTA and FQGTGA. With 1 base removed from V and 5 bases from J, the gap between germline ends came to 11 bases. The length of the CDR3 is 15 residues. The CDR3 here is CASSLKGVGTGELFF. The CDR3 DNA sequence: TGTGCCAGCAGCTTAAAGGGGGTGGGGACCGGGGAGCTGTTTTTT.

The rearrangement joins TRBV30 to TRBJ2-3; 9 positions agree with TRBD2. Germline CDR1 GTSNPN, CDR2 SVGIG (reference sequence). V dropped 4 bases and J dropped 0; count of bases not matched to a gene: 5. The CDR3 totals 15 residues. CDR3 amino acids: CAWNSGGTSTDTQYF. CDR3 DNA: TGTGCCTGGAACAGCGGGGGGACTAGCACAGATACGCAGTATTTT. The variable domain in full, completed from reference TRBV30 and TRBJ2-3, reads SQTIHQWPATLVQPVGSPLSLECTVEGTSNPNLYWYRQAAGRGLQLLFYSVGIGQISSEVPQNLSASRPQDRQFILSSKKLLLSDSGFYLCAWNSGGTSTDTQYFGPGTRLTVL.

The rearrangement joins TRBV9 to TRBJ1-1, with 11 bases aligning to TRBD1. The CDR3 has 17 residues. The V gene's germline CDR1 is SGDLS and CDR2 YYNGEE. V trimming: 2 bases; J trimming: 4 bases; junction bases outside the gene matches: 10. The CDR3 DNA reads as TGTGCCAGCAGCGTCGGGACAGGGGGAGGCCGGGGCACTGAAGCTTTCTTT. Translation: CASSVGTGGGRGTEAFF.

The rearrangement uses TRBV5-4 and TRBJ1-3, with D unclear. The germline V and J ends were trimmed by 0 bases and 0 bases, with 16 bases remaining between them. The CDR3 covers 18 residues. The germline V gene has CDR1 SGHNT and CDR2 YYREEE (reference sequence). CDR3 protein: CASSLGLATPLSGNTIYF. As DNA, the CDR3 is TGTGCCAGCAGCTTGGGGTTGGCGACACCCCTCTCTGGAAACACCATATATTTT.

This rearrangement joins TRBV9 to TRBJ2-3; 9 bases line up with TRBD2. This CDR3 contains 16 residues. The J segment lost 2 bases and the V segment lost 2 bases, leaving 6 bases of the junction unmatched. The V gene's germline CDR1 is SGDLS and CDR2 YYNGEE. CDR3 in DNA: TGTGCCAGCAGCGTTGGAGGCGGGGGGGCCACAGATACGCAGTATTTT. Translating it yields CASSVGGGGATDTQYF.

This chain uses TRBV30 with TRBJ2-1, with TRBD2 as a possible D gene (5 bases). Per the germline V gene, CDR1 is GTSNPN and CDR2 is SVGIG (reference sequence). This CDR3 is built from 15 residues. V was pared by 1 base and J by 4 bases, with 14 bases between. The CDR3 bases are TGTGCCTGGAGTGACATGCGGGCCTCTTACAATGAGCAGTTCTTC. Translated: CAWSDMRASYNEQFF.

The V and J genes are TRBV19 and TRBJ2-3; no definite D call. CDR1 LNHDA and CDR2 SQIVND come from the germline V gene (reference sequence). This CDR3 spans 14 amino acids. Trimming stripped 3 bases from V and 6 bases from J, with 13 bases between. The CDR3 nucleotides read TGTGCCAGTAGTATTTTGGACGGGCCCGATACGCAGTATTTT. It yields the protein CASSILDGPDTQYF.

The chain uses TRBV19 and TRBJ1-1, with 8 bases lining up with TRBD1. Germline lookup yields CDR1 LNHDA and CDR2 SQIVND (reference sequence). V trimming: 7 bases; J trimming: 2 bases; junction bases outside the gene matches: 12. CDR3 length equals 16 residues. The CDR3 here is CASTDQGAVINTEAFF. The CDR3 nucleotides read TGTGCCAGTACAGACCAGGGGGCCGTTATCAACACTGAAGCTTTCTTT. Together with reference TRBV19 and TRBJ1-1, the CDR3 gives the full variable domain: DGGITQSPKYLFRKEGQNVTLSCEQNLNHDAMYWYRQDPGQGLRLIYYSQIVNDFQKGDIAEGYSVSREKKESFPLTVTSAQKNPTAFYLCASTDQGAVINTEAFFGQGTRLTVV.

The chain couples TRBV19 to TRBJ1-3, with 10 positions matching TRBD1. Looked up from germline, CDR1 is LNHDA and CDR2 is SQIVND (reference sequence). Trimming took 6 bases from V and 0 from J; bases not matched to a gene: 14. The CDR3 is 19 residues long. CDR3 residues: CASSSFSGTGASSGNTIYF. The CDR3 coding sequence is TGTGCCAGTAGCTCATTCTCCGGGACAGGGGCCTCCTCTGGAAACACCATATATTTT.

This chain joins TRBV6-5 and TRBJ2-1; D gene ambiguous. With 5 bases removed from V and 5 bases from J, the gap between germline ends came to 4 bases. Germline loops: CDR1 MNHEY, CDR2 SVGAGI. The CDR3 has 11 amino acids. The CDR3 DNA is TGTGCCAGCAGTCAGAACAATGAGCAGTTCTTC. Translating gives CASSQNNEQFF.

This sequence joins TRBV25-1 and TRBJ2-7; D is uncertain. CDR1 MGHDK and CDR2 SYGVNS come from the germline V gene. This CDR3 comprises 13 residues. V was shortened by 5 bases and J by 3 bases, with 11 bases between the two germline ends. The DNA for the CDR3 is TGTGCCAGCAGTTTAGGGATCTACTACGAGCAGTACTTC. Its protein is CASSLGIYYEQYF.